This T cell receptor (beta chain) came from a study of regulatory T cells in long-lasting Graves disease. To make TCR beta libraries, researchers used iRepertoire HTBI primers and Arm-PCR of CDR3 regions. TCRdb re-derived calls from the multiplex PCR reads in MiXCR, one entry per CDR3 protein. The data contain about 460,000 distinct CDR3 sequences, 12% to 15% of them singletons. In its sample, this clonotype was seen a few times. The time point here: newly diagnosed GD, antithyroid drugs for less than 3 months. Generation of the TCR library employed RNA extracted from PBMCs. The CDR3 is 18 residues long. The germline V gene has CDR1 SGDLS and CDR2 YYNGEE. V trimming: 0 bases; J trimming: 5 bases; junction bases outside the gene matches: 12. These records were also assigned to another study, of T cells in Graves' hyperthyroidism and ophthalmopathy.

The chain carries TRBV9 and TRBJ1-2; TRBD1 aligns across 11 bases. This sequence was found in a woman aged 45 to 65 with Graves disease. This sample comprised peripheral blood mononuclear cells (PBMCs), obtained at new diagnosis, from a patient treated with antithyroid drugs. The CDR3 reads CASSVGSGQGAPVYGYTF. The CDR3 DNA reads TGTGCCAGCAGCGTAGGTAGTGGACAGGGGGCGCCGGTGTATGGCTACACCTTC. The variable domain in full, with the rest retrieved from reference TRBV9 and TRBJ1-2, is DSGVTQTPKHLITATGQRVTLRCSPRSGDLSVYWYQQSLDQGLQFLIQYYNGEERAKGNILERFSAQQFPDLHSELNLSSLELGDSALYFCASSVGSGQGAPVYGYTFGSGTRLTVV.